These 19 T cell receptor beta chains share one sample of origin, sequenced in a study of low-dose radiotherapy and immunotherapy resistance in tumors. Time point noted: before trial treatment. TRAV- and TRBV-specific primers, spanning alpha and beta chains, primed first-strand cDNA. The authors ran about 18 PCR cycles to amplify TCRs with a constant-region primer and V-primer adapter. TCRdb re-called the reads with MiXCR, one entry per CDR3 protein. Among around 83,000 distinct CDR3 sequences listed, 15% to 20% were seen once. This sample comprised PBMCs, obtained before treatment. All receptors derive from a male donor with prostate cancer.

The sample holds many counts of this clonotype. The V and J genes are TRBV12-3 or TRBV12-4 and TRBJ2-2; no definite D call. The V end lost 3 bases, the J end lost 1 base, and 3 bases lay between the germline ends. This CDR3 is 13 amino acids long. Written as DNA, the CDR3 is TGTGCCAGCAGTTTTGGGAACACCGGGGAGCTGTTTTTT. Protein product: CASSFGNTGELFF.

This clonotype was counted ten times or more. The chain carries TRBV7-8 and TRBJ2-3; 10 bases line up with TRBD2. CDR1 SGHVS and CDR2 FQNEAQ come from the germline V gene. The CDR3 extends over 17 amino acids. The trim removed 1 base at V and 0 bases at J, leaving 4 bases unmatched. The CDR3 DNA is TGTGCCAGCAGCTTAGGGCTAGCGGGAGCCAGCACAGATACGCAGTATTTT. The encoded protein is CASSLGLAGASTDTQYF.

This clonotype has at least ten counts. The chain uses TRBV7-6 and TRBJ2-5; tentatively, D is TRBD1 (6 bases). The CDR3 spans 16 residues. In germline, CDR1 is SGHVS, CDR2 FNYEAQ. V was clipped by 5 bases and J by 4 bases, with 20 bases between them. CDR3 nucleotide sequence: TGTGCCAGCAGCCTAGGACAGCTTATGCTTGGAGAGACCCAGTACTTC. As protein: CASSLGQLMLGETQYF.

In this sample, this clonotype turned up many times. This chain connects TRBV7-2 to TRBJ2-7; no clear D gene. Germline CDR1 SGHTA, CDR2 FQGNSA. The CDR3 is made up of 15 amino acids. V lost 1 base, J lost 7 bases, and 17 bases lay in between. This CDR3 reads CASSLDILTAWEQYF. The DNA of the CDR3 is TGTGCCAGCAGCTTAGATATCCTCACAGCATGGGAGCAGTACTTC.

The rearrangement uses TRBV12-5 and TRBJ2-1; 10 nucleotides line up with TRBD2. Per germline, CDR1 LGHNT and CDR2 FRNRAP. The CDR3 extends over 16 amino acids. The V segment lost 0 bases and the J segment 6 bases; nucleotides outside the gene matches: 5. CDR3 sequence reads: CASGLVPASGSNEQFF. The CDR3 bases are TGTGCTAGTGGTTTGGTACCGGCTAGCGGGAGCAATGAGCAGTTCTTC.

This rearrangement joins TRBV3-1 to TRBJ2-2; 8 positions agree with TRBD1. The V and J ends lost 6 bases and 0 bases, in that order; junction bases with no gene match: 6. The germline V gene has CDR1 LGHDT and CDR2 YNNKEL (reference sequence). The CDR3 consists of 16 residues. The chain's CDR3 is CASSPTGATNTGELFF. CDR3 bases: TGTGCCAGCAGTCCGACAGGGGCCACGAACACCGGGGAGCTGTTTTTT.

This clonotype has at least ten counts. V and J are TRBV7-9 and TRBJ1-4, with D perhaps TRBD1 (5 bases). Trimming took 0 bases from V and 10 from J, leaving 12 bases between them. In germline, CDR1 is SEHNR, CDR2 FQNEAQ (reference sequence). This CDR3 spans 14 amino acids. Here the CDR3 reads CASSLAGANGKLFF. In nucleotides, the CDR3 is TGTGCCAGCAGCTTAGCAGGGGCTAACGGAAAACTGTTTTTT.

In this sample, this clonotype turned up many times. The rearrangement links TRBV7-9 to TRBJ2-5; perhaps TRBD1 as D (6 bases). With 1 base removed from V and 1 base from J, the gap between germline ends came to 16 bases. CDR1 is SEHNR and CDR2 is FQNEAQ in the germline V gene (reference sequence). The CDR3 extends over 17 amino acids. In DNA, the CDR3 is TGTGCCAGCAGCTTAGACGGAACCCGGGACACCCAAGAGACCCAGTACTTC. Translation gives CASSLDGTRDTQETQYF.

This clonotype was observed many times. The chain joins TRBV20-1 to TRBJ2-1; D uncertain. Trimming took off 0 bases at V and 7 bases at J, with 16 bases between the two ends. The CDR3 has 15 amino acids. Germline loops: CDR1 DFQATT, CDR2 SNEGSKA (reference sequence). For the CDR3, the DNA is TGCAGTGCTAGAGATCCAGCCTGGGAAGGGAATGAGCAGTTCTTC. As protein: CSARDPAWEGNEQFF.

There are many counts of this clonotype. The chain combines TRBV3-1 with TRBJ1-2; 8 positions match TRBD1. This CDR3 contains 15 residues. J was trimmed by 5 bases and V by 4 bases; bases with no gene match: 9. The V gene's germline CDR1 is LGHDT and CDR2 YNNKEL (reference sequence). The CDR3 nucleotides are TGTGCCAGCAGCCTATCGCAGGGGGCATATTATGGCTACACCTTC. Amino acids: CASSLSQGAYYGYTF.

The chain employs TRBV13 and TRBJ2-5; possibly TRBD1 for D (5 bases). CDR1 and CDR2 from the germline V gene are PRHDT and FYEKMQ (reference sequence). This CDR3 has 13 amino acids. V was pared by 4 bases and J by 2 bases, with 8 bases between. CDR3 region: CASSYDRQETQYF. The CDR3 DNA is TGTGCCAGCAGCTATGACAGACAAGAGACCCAGTACTTC.

Remarks on this clonotype: A much larger clone differs from this one at a single base, so this may be a read error. This chain connects TRBV12-3 or TRBV12-4 to TRBJ2-5, with 7 bases identical to TRBD2. Losses at the gene ends were 6 bases for V and 4 bases for J; bases not matched to a gene: 26. The CDR3 has 20 residues. CDR3 nucleotides: TGTGCCAGCAGACGTACCTCCCCTGGATTGCGGGAGCTTCGTGGAGAGACCCAGTACTTC. It codes for CASRRTSPGLRELRGETQYF.

This clonotype was detected many times. V gene TRBV4-3 combines with J gene TRBJ2-2; D is perhaps TRBD1 (5 bases). V was cut by 2 bases and J by 6 bases, with 10 bases left in between. Germline CDR1 is LGHNA and CDR2 is YSLEER. This CDR3 comprises 14 residues. Here the CDR3 DNA reads TGCGCCAGCAGCCAAATCGTCAGGGCCGGGGAGCTGTTTTTT. Protein: CASSQIVRAGELFF.

This clonotype has a count of ten or more. The chain combines TRBV4-2 with TRBJ1-4; D remains ambiguous. The CDR3 is 16 residues long. Per germline, CDR1 LGHNA and CDR2 YNFKEQ. The V end lost 0 bases, the J end lost 0 bases, and 8 bases lay between the germline ends. Here the CDR3 DNA reads TGTGCCAGCAGCCAAGACCCCCAGGCAACTAATGAAAAACTGTTTTTT. It yields the protein CASSQDPQATNEKLFF.

CDR3 DNA: TGTGCCAGCAGCCCCCACCGGAGCACAGATACGCAGTATTTT. Amino acids: CASSPHRSTDTQYF. This chain connects TRBV28 to TRBJ2-3; D uncertain. CDR3 length equals 14 residues. CDR1 and CDR2 from the germline V gene are MDHEN and SYDVKM. Trimming removed 6 bases at V and 0 bases at J, with 10 bases between.

This clonotype has ten or more counts. The chain has TRBV6-5 and TRBJ2-1; TRBD2 agrees at 13 bases. The V gene end was trimmed by 5 bases and the J gene end by 11 bases; junction bases not matched to a gene: 9. CDR3 length equals 15 residues. Germline V CDR1 and CDR2: MNHEY, SVGAGI. In DNA form, the CDR3 reads TGTGCCAGCAGTAAACTAGCGGGGGGGCCAGGACAGCAGTTCTTC. It codes for CASSKLAGGPGQQFF.

The table lists this clonotype with many counts. V and J are TRBV5-1 and TRBJ1-1; no definite D call. Germline values: CDR1 SGHRS, CDR2 YFSETQ. CDR3 size: 14 residues. Deletions cut 0 bases from V and 1 base from J, with 7 bases between. The CDR3 nucleotides are TGCGCCAGCAGCTTGGCCAGGACGAACACTGAAGCTTTCTTT. This encodes CASSLARTNTEAFF.

The genes are TRBV30 and TRBJ1-4; perhaps TRBD1 as D (5 bases). Germline assignment: CDR1 GTSNPN and CDR2 SVGIG (reference sequence). V was shortened by 8 bases and J by 5 bases, with 15 bases between the two germline ends. There are 13 residues in the CDR3. CDR3 coding DNA: TGTGCCCTCATCGGGGCAGGGAATGAAAAACTGTTTTTT. Translation: CALIGAGNEKLFF.

This chain links TRBV30 with TRBJ2-2; D is undetermined. Trimming cost V 1 base and J 5 bases, with 11 bases left between them. The CDR3 has 14 amino acids. Germline V lookup: CDR1 GTSNPN, CDR2 SVGIG (reference sequence). CDR3 residues: CAWSEGVPTGELFF. For the CDR3, the DNA is TGTGCCTGGAGTGAAGGAGTCCCGACCGGGGAGCTGTTTTTT.